A single sample is the source of the 3 T cell receptor beta chains below, sequenced in a study of blood T cell repertoires in COVID-19. Assay used: immunoSEQ multiplex PCR; TCRdb lists only in-frame clones, some missing. The data hold some 94,000 clones, with roughly 89% observed a single time. What was sequenced was peripheral blood. The receptors derive from an older woman with COVID-19, enrolled during active disease.

V and J are TRBV7-2 and TRBJ2-1, with D perhaps TRBD2 (5 bases). Germline-derived CDR1 and CDR2 are SGHTA and FQGNSA. The CDR3 loop spans 14 amino acids. V was shortened by 4 bases and J by 4 bases, with 11 bases between the two germline ends. CDR3 in DNA: TGTGCCAGCAGCTCCCTAGCTGGGTACAATGAGCAGTTCTTC. It translates to CASSSLAGYNEQFF.

The chain is built from TRBV7-9 and TRBJ2-3; the D gene is possibly TRBD2 (6 bases). This CDR3 region has 14 residues. Germline lookup yields CDR1 SEHNR and CDR2 FQNEAQ (reference sequence). V lost 5 bases to trimming and J lost 4 bases, with 13 bases between them. DNA of the CDR3: TGTGCCAGCAGCCGGCGGGGCCGATCAGATACGCAGTATTTT. Translated: CASSRRGRSDTQYF.

The chain combines TRBV5-1 with TRBJ1-6; D remains unclear. The CDR3 spans 15 residues. V lost 5 bases to trimming and J lost 9 bases, with 18 bases between them. CDR1 and CDR2 (germline): SGHRS, YFSETQ. The CDR3 loop is CASRAYGGGGSPLHF. The CDR3 coding sequence is TGCGCCAGCAGAGCTTACGGAGGTGGAGGTTCACCCCTCCACTTT.